The T cell receptor (beta chain) described here comes from a study of neurological immune-mediated disorders. Documented time point: longitudinal time-point 1 (baseline). Unsorted libraries were prepared from 2 million PBMCs held at -80 C. TCRdb redid the calling of the 5' RACE reads with MiXCR, one entry per CDR3 protein. The table shows tens of thousands of distinct CDR3 sequences, with 3% to 3.5% occurring only once. A note on this clonotype: Its specificity is unknown.

Notes on the study in general: Phylogenetic grouping assigned the repertoires of 18 of 34 multiple sclerosis patients to a single related-CDR3 cluster, representing a possible signature.

Sequencing was done on a sample of PBMCs. The origin of this receptor is a woman in her sixties or seventies with multiple sclerosis.

The CDR3 DNA reads TGTGCCAGCAGTTACTACCAGGTTGGGGCTTTCTTT. Protein product: CASSYYQVGAFF. This chain links TRBV28 with TRBJ1-1; D is unresolved. This CDR3 has 12 residues. The germline V gene encodes CDR1 MDHEN and CDR2 SYDVKM. The germline V and J ends were trimmed by 4 bases and 11 bases, with 14 bases remaining between them.